At least ten counts were recorded for the clone carrying this T cell receptor (beta chain). The sample comes from a study of T cells in Graves' hyperthyroidism and ophthalmopathy. The CDR3 runs to 19 residues. J lost 0 bases, V lost 4 bases, and 14 bases had no gene match. CDR1 is SGDLS, CDR2 YYNGEE, per germline. From RNA transcripts, TCR beta CDR3 regions were amplified. Using the HTBI primer set, a first-round RT-PCR was run on the TCR CDR3. MiXCR, applied by TCRdb to the multiplex PCR reads, yields one record per CDR3 protein. This table holds roughly 110,000 distinct CDR3 sequences, roughly 15% found once.

Material: blood. This TCR derives from a woman in her forties or fifties with Graves' hyperthyroidism. J is TRBJ2-2 and V is TRBV9, with 8 bases fitting TRBD2. The CDR3 nucleotides are TGTGCCAGCAGCCCCCGCCACGGAGCGGGAGCCTCGAACACCGGGGAGCTGTTTTTT. Protein product: CASSPRHGAGASNTGELFF. Together with reference TRBV9 and TRBJ2-2, the CDR3 gives the full variable domain: DSGVTQTPKHLITATGQRVTLRCSPRSGDLSVYWYQQSLDQGLQFLIQYYNGEERAKGNILERFSAQQFPDLHSELNLSSLELGDSALYFCASSPRHGAGASNTGELFFGEGSRLTVL.